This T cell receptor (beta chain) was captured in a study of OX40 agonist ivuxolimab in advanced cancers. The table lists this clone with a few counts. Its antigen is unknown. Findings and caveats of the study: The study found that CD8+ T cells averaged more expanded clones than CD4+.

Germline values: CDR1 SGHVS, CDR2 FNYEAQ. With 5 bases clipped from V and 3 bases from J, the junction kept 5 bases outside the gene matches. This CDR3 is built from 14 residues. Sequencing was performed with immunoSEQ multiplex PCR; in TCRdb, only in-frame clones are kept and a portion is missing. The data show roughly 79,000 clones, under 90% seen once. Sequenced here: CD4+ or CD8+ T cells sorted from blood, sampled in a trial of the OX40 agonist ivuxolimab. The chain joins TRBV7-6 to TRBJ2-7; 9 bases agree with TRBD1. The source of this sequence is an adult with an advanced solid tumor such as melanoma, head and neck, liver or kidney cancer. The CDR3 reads CASSPPGQGYEQYF. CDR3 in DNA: TGTGCCAGCAGCCCCCCGGGACAGGGCTACGAGCAGTACTTC.